Below, one TCR beta chain is given with its context. Its target is unknown. The study made its TRB cDNA libraries by 5' RACE, adding UMI labels. TCRdb reprocessed the 5' RACE reads, with one entry per CDR3 protein and no DNA. The sample has roughly 140,000 distinct CDR3 sequences. This entry belongs to a study of CXCR3-negative and CXCR3-positive naive CD8 T cells. The wider study: Each library held about 1.5 +/- 0.3 million TRB reads, around 150 million in total.

The naive CD8+ gate required CD45RO-CCR7+CD27+CD95- phenotype. The CDR3 sequence is 14 residues long. The germline V gene encodes CDR1 SGHDN and CDR2 FVKESK. Study findings and constraints: Memory CD8+ cells showed much lower diversity, while both naive subsets were comparably high. Greater hydrophobicity was found in TRB CDR3s of CXCR3-positive naive cells than of CXCR3-negative naive cells.

The chain carries TRBV14 and TRBJ2-7; TCRdb lists TRBD1, though no DNA is available to test this call. The clonotype was recovered from a human donor in good health. Some clones in this sample may be carry-over from other donors' samples. Sequenced sample: naive CXCR3+ CD8+ T cells from blood. Sample subset: CD45RO-CCR7+CD27+CD95- naive CD8+ T cells expressing CXCR3 (TNR3+). The CDR3 protein is CASSVAGTGAEQYF.